The clone carrying this TCR beta chain was observed at least ten times. Its matching antigen is unknown. This CDR3 contains 17 residues. Germline loops: CDR1 MNHEY, CDR2 SMNVEV (reference sequence). With V trimmed by 6 bases and J by 1 base, 5 bases remained unmatched. This record belongs to a study of T cells in Graves' hyperthyroidism and ophthalmopathy. Study-wide results and limits: Model-based prediction identified ophthalmopathy a median roughly six months prior to its onset.

It was RNA transcripts that yielded the amplified TCR beta CDR3 regions. When the TCR CDR3 underwent first-round RT-PCR, the HTBI primer set was used. MiXCR was run by TCRdb on the multiplex PCR reads, yielding one entry per CDR3 protein. The sample contains hundreds of thousands of distinct CDR3 sequences, about 15% of which appear only once. The sequencing sample was made of blood. The V and J genes are TRBV27 and TRBJ2-6, with 11 bases aligning to TRBD1. This receptor was taken from a young woman with Graves' hyperthyroidism. The CDR3 sequence: CASSRGQGASGANVLTF. CDR3 nucleotide sequence: TGTGCCAGCAGCCGAGGACAGGGGGCATCTGGGGCCAACGTCCTGACTTTC.